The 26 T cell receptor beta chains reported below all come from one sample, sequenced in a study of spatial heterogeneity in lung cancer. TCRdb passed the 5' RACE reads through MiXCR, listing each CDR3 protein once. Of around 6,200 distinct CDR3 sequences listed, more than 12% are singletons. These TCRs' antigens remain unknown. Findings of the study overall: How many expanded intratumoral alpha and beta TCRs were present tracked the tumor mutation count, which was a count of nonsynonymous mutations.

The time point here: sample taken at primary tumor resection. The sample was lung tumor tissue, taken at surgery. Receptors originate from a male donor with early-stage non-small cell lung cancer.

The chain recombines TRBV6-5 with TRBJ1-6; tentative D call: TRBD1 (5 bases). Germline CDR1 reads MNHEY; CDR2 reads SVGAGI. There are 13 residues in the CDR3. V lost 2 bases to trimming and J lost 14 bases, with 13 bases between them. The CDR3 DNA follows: TGTGCCAGCAGTTACCGGGCAGGGTCAGCCCTCCACTTT. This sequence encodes CASSYRAGSALHF.

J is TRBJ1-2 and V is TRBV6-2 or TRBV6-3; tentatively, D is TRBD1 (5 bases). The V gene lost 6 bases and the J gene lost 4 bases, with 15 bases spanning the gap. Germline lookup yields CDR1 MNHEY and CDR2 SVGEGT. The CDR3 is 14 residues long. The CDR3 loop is CASRRDSNFYGYTF. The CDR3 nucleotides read TGTGCCAGCAGGCGGGACTCAAACTTCTATGGCTACACCTTC.

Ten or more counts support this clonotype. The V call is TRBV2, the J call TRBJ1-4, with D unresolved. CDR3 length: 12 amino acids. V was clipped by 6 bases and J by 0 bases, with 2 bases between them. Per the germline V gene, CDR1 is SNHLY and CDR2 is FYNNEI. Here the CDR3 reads CASSATNEKLFF. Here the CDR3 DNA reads TGTGCCAGCAGCGCAACTAATGAAAAACTGTTTTTT.

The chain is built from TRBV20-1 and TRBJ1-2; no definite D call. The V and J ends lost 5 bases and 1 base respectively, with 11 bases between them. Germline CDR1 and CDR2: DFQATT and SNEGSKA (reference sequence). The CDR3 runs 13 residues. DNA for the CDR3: TGCAGTGCTCAGCAGCCTCTTAACTATGGCTACACCTTC. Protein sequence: CSAQQPLNYGYTF.

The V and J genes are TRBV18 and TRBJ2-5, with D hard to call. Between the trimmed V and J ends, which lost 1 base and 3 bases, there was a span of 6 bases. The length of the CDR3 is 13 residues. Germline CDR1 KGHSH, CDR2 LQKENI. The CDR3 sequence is CASSPLPEETQYF. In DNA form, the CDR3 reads TGTGCCAGCTCACCACTCCCCGAAGAGACCCAGTACTTC.

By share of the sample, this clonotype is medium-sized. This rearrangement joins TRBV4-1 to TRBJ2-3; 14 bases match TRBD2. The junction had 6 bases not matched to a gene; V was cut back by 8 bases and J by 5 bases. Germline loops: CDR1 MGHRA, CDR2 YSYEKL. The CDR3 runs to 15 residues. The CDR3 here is CASAGLAGVGDTQYF. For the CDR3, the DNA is TGCGCCAGCGCGGGACTAGCGGGAGTTGGAGATACGCAGTATTTT.

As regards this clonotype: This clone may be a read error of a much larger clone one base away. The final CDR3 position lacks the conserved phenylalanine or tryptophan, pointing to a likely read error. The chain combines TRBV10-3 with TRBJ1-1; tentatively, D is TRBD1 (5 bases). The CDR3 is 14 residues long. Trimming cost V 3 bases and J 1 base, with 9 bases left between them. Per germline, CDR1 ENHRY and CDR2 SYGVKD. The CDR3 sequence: CAISEWQGNTEAFL. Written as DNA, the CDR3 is TGTGCCATCAGTGAATGGCAGGGGAACACTGAAGCTTTCTTA.

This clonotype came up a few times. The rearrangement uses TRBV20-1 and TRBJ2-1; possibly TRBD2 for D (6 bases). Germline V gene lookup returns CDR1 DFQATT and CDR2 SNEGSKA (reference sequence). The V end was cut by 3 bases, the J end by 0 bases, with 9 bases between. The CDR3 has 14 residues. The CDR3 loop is CSASRRDSYNEQFF. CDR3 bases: TGCAGTGCTAGCCGGCGGGACTCCTACAATGAGCAGTTCTTC.

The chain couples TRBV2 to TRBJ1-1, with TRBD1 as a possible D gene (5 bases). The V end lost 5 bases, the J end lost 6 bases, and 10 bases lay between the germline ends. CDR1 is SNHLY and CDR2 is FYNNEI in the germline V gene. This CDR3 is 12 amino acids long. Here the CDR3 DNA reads TGTGCCAGCAGTTCGCGGGGCTCTGAAGCTTTCTTT. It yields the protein CASSSRGSEAFF.

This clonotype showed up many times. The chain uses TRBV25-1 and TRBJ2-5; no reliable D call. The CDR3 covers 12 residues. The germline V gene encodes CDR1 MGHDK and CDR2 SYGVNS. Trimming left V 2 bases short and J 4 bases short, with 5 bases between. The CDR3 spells CASSEGLETQYF. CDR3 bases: TGTGCCAGCAGTGAAGGGTTAGAGACCCAGTACTTC.

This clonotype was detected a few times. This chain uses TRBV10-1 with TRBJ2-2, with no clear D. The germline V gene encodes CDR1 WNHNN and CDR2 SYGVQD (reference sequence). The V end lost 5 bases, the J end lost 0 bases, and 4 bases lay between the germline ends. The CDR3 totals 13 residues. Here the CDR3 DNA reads TGCGCCAGCAGTCCACCGAACACCGGGGAGCTGTTTTTT. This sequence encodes CASSPPNTGELFF.

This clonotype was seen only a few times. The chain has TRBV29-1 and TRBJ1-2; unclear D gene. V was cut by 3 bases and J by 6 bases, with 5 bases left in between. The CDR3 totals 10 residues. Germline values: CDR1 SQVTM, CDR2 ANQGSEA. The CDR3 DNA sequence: TGCAGCGTTGATCCCCATGGCTACACCTTC. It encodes CSVDPHGYTF.

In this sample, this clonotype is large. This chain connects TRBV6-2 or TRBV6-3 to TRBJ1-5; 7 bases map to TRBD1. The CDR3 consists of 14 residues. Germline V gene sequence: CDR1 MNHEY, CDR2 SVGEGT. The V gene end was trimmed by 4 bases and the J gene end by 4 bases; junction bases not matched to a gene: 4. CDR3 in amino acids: CASSSWDSNQPQHF. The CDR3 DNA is TGTGCCAGCAGTTCTTGGGACAGTAATCAGCCCCAGCATTTT.

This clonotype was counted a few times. CDR3: CASSLDRTSEQYF. The CDR3, as DNA: TGTGCCAGCAGCCTCGACAGGACCAGCGAGCAGTACTTC. The rearrangement joins TRBV6-6 to TRBJ2-7; D might be TRBD1 (6 bases). Germline V gene data show CDR1 as MNHNY and CDR2 as SVGAGI (reference sequence). This CDR3 region has 13 residues. V lost 6 bases and J lost 6, with 15 bases in between.

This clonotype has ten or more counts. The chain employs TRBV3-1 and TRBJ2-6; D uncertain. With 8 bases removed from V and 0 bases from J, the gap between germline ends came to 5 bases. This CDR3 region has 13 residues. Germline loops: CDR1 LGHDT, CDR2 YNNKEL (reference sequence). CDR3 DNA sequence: TGTGCCAGCTGGACCTCTGGGGCCAACGTCCTGACTTTC. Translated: CASWTSGANVLTF.

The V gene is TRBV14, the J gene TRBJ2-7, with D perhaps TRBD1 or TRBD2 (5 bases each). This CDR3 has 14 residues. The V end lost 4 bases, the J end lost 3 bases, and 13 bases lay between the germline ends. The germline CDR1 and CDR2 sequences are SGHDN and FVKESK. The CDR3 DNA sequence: TGTGCCAGCAGCCTGAAGGGACCTGGCTACGAGCAGTACTTC. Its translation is CASSLKGPGYEQYF.

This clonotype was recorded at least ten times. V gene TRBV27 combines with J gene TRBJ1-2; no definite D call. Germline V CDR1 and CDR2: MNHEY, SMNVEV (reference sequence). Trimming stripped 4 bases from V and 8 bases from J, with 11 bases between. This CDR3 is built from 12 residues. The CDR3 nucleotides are TGTGCCAGCAGTTCACGGGCCGGAGGCTACACCTTC. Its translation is CASSSRAGGYTF.

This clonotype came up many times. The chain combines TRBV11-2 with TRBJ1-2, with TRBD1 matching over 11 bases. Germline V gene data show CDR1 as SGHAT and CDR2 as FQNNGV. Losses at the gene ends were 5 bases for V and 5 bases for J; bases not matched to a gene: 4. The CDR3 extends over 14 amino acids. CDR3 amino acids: CASSPRDRGYGYTF. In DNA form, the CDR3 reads TGTGCCAGCAGCCCCCGGGACAGGGGGTATGGCTACACCTTC.

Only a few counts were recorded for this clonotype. The CDR3 DNA reads as TGTGCCAGCAGCATTTGGGAGGGGACTAGCGGGAGGGCCCTGTACAATGAGCAGTTCTTC. Translation: CASSIWEGTSGRALYNEQFF. The chain employs TRBV9 and TRBJ2-1, with 16 bases lining up with TRBD2. CDR1 is SGDLS, CDR2 YYNGEE, per germline. The V and J ends lost 4 bases and 4 bases, in that order; junction bases with no gene match: 14. CDR3 length equals 20 residues.

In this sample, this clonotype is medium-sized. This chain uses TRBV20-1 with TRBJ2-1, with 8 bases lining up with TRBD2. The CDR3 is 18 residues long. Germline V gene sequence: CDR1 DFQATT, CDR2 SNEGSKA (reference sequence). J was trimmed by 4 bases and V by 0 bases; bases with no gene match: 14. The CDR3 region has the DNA TGCAGTGCTAGAGAAACCTATACCGGGGGGGGACAATACAATGAGCAGTTCTTC. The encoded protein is CSARETYTGGGQYNEQFF.

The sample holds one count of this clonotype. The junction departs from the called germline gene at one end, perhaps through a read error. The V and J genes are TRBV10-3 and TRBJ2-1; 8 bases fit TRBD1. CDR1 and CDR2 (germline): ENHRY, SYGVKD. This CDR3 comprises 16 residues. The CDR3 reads CVISEFRTGTYNEQFF. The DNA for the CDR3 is TGTGTCATCAGTGAGTTCAGGACAGGGACCTACAATGAGCAGTTCTTC.

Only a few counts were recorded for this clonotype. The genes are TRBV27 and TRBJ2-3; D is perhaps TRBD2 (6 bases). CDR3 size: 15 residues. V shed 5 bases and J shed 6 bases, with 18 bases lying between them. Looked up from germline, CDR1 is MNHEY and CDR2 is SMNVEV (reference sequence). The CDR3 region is CASSPTVRDSDTQYF. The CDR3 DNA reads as TGTGCCAGCAGTCCAACCGTTCGGGACTCTGATACGCAGTATTTT.

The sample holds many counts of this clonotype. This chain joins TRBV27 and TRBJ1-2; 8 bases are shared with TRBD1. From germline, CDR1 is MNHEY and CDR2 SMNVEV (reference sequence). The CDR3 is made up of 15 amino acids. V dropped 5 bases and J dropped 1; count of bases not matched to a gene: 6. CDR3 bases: TGTGCCAGCAGTCCACTGGACAGGGTTAACTATGGCTACACCTTC. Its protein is CASSPLDRVNYGYTF.

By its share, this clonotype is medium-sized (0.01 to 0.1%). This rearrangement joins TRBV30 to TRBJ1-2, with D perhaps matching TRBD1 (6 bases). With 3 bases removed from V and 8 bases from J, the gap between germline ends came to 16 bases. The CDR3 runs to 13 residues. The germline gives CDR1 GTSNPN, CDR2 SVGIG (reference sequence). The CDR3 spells CAWSNTGHGGYTF. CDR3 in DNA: TGTGCCTGGAGCAACACGGGACATGGGGGCTACACCTTC.

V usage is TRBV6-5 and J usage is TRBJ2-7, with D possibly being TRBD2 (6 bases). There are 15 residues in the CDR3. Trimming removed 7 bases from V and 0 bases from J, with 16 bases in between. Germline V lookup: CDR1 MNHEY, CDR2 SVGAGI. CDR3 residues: CASTPGTPSSYEQYF. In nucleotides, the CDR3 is TGTGCCAGCACCCCCGGGACTCCCAGCTCCTACGAGCAGTACTTC.

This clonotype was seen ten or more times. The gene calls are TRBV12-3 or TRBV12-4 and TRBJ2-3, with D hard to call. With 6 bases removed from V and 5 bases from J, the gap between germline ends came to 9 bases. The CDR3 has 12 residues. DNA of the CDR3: TGTGCCAGCAGCCAGAGTCTAGATACGCAGTATTTT. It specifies CASSQSLDTQYF.